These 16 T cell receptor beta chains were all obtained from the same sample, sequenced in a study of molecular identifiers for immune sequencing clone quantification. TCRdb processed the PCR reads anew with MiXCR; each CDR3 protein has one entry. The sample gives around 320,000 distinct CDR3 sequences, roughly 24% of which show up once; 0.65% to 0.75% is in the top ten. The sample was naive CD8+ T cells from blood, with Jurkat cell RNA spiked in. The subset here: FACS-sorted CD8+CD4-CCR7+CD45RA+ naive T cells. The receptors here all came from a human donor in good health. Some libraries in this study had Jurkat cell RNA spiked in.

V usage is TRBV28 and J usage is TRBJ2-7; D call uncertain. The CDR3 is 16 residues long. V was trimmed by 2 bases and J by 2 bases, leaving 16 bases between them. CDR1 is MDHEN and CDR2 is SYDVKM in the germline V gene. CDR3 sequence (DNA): TGTGCCAGCAGTTTAGTCCGGACCAATACCCCCTACGAGCAGTACTTC. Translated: CASSLVRTNTPYEQYF.

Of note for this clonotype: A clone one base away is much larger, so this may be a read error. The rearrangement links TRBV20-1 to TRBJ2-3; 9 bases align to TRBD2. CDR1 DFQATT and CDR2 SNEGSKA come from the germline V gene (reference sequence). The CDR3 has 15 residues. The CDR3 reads CSAYPSGISIDTQYF. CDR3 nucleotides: TGCAGTGCTTACCCTAGCGGGATTAGCATAGATACGCAGTATTTT.

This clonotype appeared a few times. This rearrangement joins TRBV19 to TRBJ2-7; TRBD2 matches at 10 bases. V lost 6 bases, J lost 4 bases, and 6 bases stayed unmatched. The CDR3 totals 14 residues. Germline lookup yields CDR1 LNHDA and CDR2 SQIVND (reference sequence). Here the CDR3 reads CASSPGLALYEQYF. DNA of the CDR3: TGTGCCAGTAGCCCGGGACTAGCGTTATACGAGCAGTACTTC.

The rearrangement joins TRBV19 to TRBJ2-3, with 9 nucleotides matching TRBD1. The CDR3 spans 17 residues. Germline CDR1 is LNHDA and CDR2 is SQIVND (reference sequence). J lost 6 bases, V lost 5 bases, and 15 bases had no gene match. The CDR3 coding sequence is TGTGCCAGTAGTGCATTCCGGGACAGGGTCGAGTCGGATACGCAGTATTTT. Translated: CASSAFRDRVESDTQYF.

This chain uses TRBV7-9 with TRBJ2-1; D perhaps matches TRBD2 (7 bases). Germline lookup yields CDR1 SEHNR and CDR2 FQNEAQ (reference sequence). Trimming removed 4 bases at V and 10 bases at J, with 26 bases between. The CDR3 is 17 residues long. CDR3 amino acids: CASSSTAGGRGTWEQFF. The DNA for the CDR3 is TGTGCCAGCAGCTCAACCGCCGGAGGGAGGGGGACATGGGAGCAGTTCTTC. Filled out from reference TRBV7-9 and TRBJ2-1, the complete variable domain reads DTGVSQNPRHKITKRGQNVTFRCDPISEHNRLYWYRQTLGQGPEFLTYFQNEAQLEKSRLLSDRFSAERPKGSFSTLEIQRTEQGDSAMYLCASSSTAGGRGTWEQFFGPGTRLTVL.

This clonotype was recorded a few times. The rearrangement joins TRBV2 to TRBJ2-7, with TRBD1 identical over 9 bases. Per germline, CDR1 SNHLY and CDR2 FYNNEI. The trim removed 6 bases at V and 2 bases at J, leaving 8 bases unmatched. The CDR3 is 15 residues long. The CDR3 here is CASRDRTGEPYEQYF. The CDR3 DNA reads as TGTGCCAGCAGGGATCGGACAGGGGAACCCTACGAGCAGTACTTC.

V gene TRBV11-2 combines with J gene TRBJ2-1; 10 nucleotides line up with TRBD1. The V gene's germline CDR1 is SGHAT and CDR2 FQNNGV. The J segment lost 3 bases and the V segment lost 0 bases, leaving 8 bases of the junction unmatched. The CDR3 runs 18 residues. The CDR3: CASSLEGQGPLLYNEQFF. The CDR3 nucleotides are TGTGCCAGCAGCTTAGAGGGACAGGGGCCCCTTCTCTACAATGAGCAGTTCTTC. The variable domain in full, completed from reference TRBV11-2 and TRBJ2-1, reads EAGVAQSPRYKIIEKRQSVAFWCNPISGHATLYWYQQILGQGPKLLIQFQNNGVVDDSQLPKDRFSAERLKGVDSTLKIQPAKLEDSAVYLCASSLEGQGPLLYNEQFFGPGTRLTVL.

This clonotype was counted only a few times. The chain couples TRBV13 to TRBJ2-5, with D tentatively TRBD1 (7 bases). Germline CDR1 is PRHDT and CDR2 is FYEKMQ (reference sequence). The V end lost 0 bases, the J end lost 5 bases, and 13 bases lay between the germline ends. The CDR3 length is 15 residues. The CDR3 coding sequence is TGTGCCAGCAGCTTAGGGACAGGGAGGTACGAGACCCAGTACTTC. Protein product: CASSLGTGRYETQYF. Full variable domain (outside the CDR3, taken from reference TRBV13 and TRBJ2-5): AAGVIQSPRHLIKEKRETATLKCYPIPRHDTVYWYQQGPGQDPQFLISFYEKMQSDKGSIPDRFSAQQFSDYHSELNMSSLELGDSALYFCASSLGTGRYETQYFGPGTRLLVL.

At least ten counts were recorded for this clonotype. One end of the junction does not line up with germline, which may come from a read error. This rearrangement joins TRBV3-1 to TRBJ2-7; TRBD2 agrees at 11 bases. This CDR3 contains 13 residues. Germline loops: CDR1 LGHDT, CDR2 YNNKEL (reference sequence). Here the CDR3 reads CASSPEGLADLDF. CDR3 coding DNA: TGTGCCAGCAGCCCCGAGGGACTAGCGGACCTGGACTTC.

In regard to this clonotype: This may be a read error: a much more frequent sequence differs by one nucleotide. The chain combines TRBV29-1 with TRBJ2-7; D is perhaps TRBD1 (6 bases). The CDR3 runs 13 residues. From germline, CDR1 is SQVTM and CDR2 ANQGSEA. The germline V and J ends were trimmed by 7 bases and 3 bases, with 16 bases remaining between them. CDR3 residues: CSANARGDYEQYF. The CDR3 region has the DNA TGCAGCGCCAACGCCAGGGGTGACTACGAGCAGTACTTC.

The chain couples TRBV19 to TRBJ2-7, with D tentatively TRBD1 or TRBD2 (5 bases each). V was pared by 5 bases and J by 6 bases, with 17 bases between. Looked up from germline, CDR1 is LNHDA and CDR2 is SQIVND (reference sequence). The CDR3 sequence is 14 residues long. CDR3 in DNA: TGTGCCAGTAGTCCACACGTTGGGGGTGCCGAGCAGTACTTC. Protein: CASSPHVGGAEQYF.

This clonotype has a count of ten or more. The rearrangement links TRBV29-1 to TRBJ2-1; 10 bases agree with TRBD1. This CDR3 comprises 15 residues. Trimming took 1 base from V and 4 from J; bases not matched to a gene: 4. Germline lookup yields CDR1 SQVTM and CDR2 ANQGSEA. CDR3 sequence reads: CSVEGGTGVYNEQFF. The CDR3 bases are TGCAGCGTTGAAGGGGGGACAGGGGTTTACAATGAGCAGTTCTTC.

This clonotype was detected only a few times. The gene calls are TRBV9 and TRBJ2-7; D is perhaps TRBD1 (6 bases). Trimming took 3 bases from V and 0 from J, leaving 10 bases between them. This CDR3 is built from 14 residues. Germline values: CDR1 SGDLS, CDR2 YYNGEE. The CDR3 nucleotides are TGTGCCAGCAGCGCCGGGACAAACTCCTACGAGCAGTACTTC. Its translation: CASSAGTNSYEQYF.

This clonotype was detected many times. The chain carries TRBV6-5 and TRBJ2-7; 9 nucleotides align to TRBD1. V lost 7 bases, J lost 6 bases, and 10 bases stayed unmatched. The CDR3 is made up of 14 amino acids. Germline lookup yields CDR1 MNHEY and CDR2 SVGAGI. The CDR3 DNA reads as TGTGCCAGCAAAGCCCGGGACAGGGTAGGCGAGCAGTACTTC. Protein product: CASKARDRVGEQYF.

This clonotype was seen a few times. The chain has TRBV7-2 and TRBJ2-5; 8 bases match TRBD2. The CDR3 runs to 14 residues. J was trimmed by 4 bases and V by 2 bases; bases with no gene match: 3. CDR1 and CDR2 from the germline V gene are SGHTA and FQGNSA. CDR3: CASSLSGLAETQYF. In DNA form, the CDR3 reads TGTGCCAGCAGCTTAAGTGGACTAGCAGAGACCCAGTACTTC.

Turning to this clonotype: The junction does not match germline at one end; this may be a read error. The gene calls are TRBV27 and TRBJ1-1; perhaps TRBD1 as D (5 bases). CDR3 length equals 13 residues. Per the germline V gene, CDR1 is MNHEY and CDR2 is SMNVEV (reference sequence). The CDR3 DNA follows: TGTGGCAGCAGTCCCGGGGGGGGATCCGAAGCTTTCTTT. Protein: CGSSPGGGSEAFF.